These 16 T cell receptor beta chains came from one sample sequenced in a study of T cell responses to AZD1222 COVID-19 vaccine. Sequenced by immunoSEQ multiplex PCR; TCRdb stores in-frame clones only, minus some. This table has some 39,000 clones, less than 95% appearing once. This sample comprised peripheral blood, obtained 28 days after the second AZD1222 dose. These receptors were obtained from an adult who received the AZD1222 COVID-19 vaccine.

V gene TRBV30 combines with J gene TRBJ1-5; a possible D gene is TRBD1 (6 bases). The germline CDR1 and CDR2 sequences are GTSNPN and SVGIG (reference sequence). The V end lost 5 bases, the J end lost 0 bases, and 11 bases lay between the germline ends. The CDR3 has 14 residues. The CDR3 sequence is CAWGDNYSNQPQHF. The CDR3 DNA is TGTGCCTGGGGGGACAATTATAGCAATCAGCCCCAGCATTTT. Drawing the rest from reference TRBV30 and TRBJ1-5, the complete variable domain is SQTIHQWPATLVQPVGSPLSLECTVEGTSNPNLYWYRQAAGRGLQLLFYSVGIGQISSEVPQNLSASRPQDRQFILSSKKLLLSDSGFYLCAWGDNYSNQPQHFGDGTRLSIL.

The rearrangement links TRBV11-3 to TRBJ1-5; D is ambiguous. The CDR3 totals 14 residues. CDR1 is SGHNT, CDR2 YENEEA, per germline. The V end lost 5 bases, the J end lost 2 bases, and 10 bases lay between the germline ends. CDR3 sequence: CASSPTKRNQPQHF. The CDR3 nucleotides are TGTGCCAGCAGCCCCACGAAGCGCAATCAGCCCCAGCATTTT.

V gene TRBV4-3 combines with J gene TRBJ2-2; D not resolved. Germline V gene sequence: CDR1 LGHNA, CDR2 YSLEER. CDR3 length equals 15 residues. The ends were cut back, 0 bases at V and 0 bases at J, with 5 bases in the middle. This CDR3 is CASSQDWPNTGELFF. The DNA for the CDR3 is TGCGCCAGCAGCCAAGACTGGCCGAACACCGGGGAGCTGTTTTTT.

The chain is built from TRBV9 and TRBJ1-3; D gene unclear. CDR1 SGDLS and CDR2 YYNGEE come from the germline V gene. The CDR3 runs to 15 residues. V lost 5 bases and J lost 6, with 18 bases in between. The CDR3 protein is CASSQGGVGSNTIYF. The CDR3 DNA is TGTGCCAGCAGTCAAGGTGGGGTCGGGTCAAACACCATATATTTT.

The chain carries TRBV7-9 and TRBJ1-5, with 8 bases that match TRBD1. CDR1 and CDR2 from the germline V gene are SEHNR and FQNEAQ (reference sequence). V dropped 5 bases and J dropped 0; count of bases not matched to a gene: 3. There are 15 residues in the CDR3. Written as DNA, the CDR3 is TGTGCCAGCAGCCTGACAGGGGCTAGCAATCAGCCCCAGCATTTT. This encodes CASSLTGASNQPQHF. Based on the CDR3 plus reference TRBV7-9 and TRBJ1-5, the full variable domain is DTGVSQNPRHKITKRGQNVTFRCDPISEHNRLYWYRQTLGQGPEFLTYFQNEAQLEKSRLLSDRFSAERPKGSFSTLEIQRTEQGDSAMYLCASSLTGASNQPQHFGDGTRLSIL.

The gene calls are TRBV10-3 and TRBJ2-7, with D hard to call. V shed 0 bases and J shed 0 bases, with 9 bases lying between them. The CDR3 spans 15 residues. CDR1 and CDR2 (germline): ENHRY, SYGVKD. The CDR3 DNA is TGTGCCATCAGTGAGTCGGGCGCTGGCTCCTACGAGCAGTACTTC. This encodes CAISESGAGSYEQYF.

The chain carries TRBV19 and TRBJ1-6; D possibly corresponds to TRBD1 (5 bases). V lost 1 base and J 7 bases, leaving 8 bases between the germline ends. This CDR3 is 14 amino acids long. Germline V gives CDR1 LNHDA, CDR2 SQIVND (reference sequence). The DNA for the CDR3 is TGTGCCAGTAGTATAGGGGGCGCAAATTCACCCCTCCACTTT. It codes for CASSIGGANSPLHF.

The chain carries TRBV9 and TRBJ1-3; 7 bases line up with TRBD1. Germline-derived CDR1 and CDR2 are SGDLS and YYNGEE. V lost 3 bases to trimming and J lost 4 bases; unmatched junction nucleotides: 7. The CDR3 has 15 amino acids. The CDR3 sequence is CASSAMTGTGNTIYF. The CDR3 nucleotides are TGTGCCAGCAGCGCCATGACAGGGACAGGAAACACCATATATTTT.

V and J are TRBV6-5 and TRBJ1-4; D is unclear. This CDR3 is 15 amino acids long. Per germline, CDR1 MNHEY and CDR2 SVGAGI. V lost 6 bases and J 0 bases, leaving 11 bases between the germline ends. The CDR3, as DNA: TGTGCCAGCAGCCCCCGGGTAACAACTAATGAAAAACTGTTTTTT. Translated: CASSPRVTTNEKLFF.

This clone is a singleton in its sample. The chain recombines TRBV10-3 with TRBJ2-7; 7 bases line up with TRBD1. V lost 5 bases, J lost 0 bases, and 10 bases stayed unmatched. The CDR3 is 16 residues long. The germline V gene has CDR1 ENHRY and CDR2 SYGVKD. The CDR3 DNA reads as TGTGCCATCAGTCAAGGAGAGGGGGCGATCTCCTACGAGCAGTACTTC. Residues: CAISQGEGAISYEQYF.

This clone was seen only a few times. The chain couples TRBV5-1 to TRBJ1-2; 9 bases are a match to TRBD1. V was clipped by 7 bases and J by 3 bases; unmatched bases: 7. The CDR3 runs 14 residues. Looked up from germline, CDR1 is SGHRS and CDR2 is YFSETQ. The CDR3 sequence: CASSGTGMDYGYTF. The CDR3 region has the DNA TGCGCCAGCTCCGGGACAGGGATGGACTATGGCTACACCTTC.

The J gene is TRBJ2-1, the V gene TRBV19; 12 positions match TRBD2. V was pared by 11 bases and J by 4 bases, with 12 bases of the junction left unmatched. Germline CDR1 is LNHDA and CDR2 is SQIVND (reference sequence). This CDR3 region has 16 residues. The CDR3, as DNA: TGTGCCCCCTCTAGCGGGGGGGTTTCCGATTACAATGAGCAGTTCTTC. Its translation is CAPSSGGVSDYNEQFF.

The chain combines TRBV11-2 with TRBJ2-3; tentatively, D is TRBD2 (7 bases). CDR3 length: 15 amino acids. Trimming stripped 0 bases from V and 2 bases from J, with 9 bases between. The germline gives CDR1 SGHAT, CDR2 FQNNGV. Here the CDR3 reads CASSLEAGATDTQYF. In DNA form, the CDR3 reads TGTGCCAGCAGCTTAGAGGCGGGGGCCACAGATACGCAGTATTTT.

This clone appeared a single time. The gene calls are TRBV7-2 and TRBJ1-4, with D unresolved. The V end lost 1 base, the J end lost 4 bases, and 16 bases lay between the germline ends. The CDR3 has 17 amino acids. CDR1 SGHTA and CDR2 FQGNSA come from the germline V gene. Here the CDR3 reads CASSLVGQADGNEKLFF. The CDR3 bases are TGTGCCAGCAGCTTAGTTGGGCAGGCGGACGGTAATGAAAAACTGTTTTTT.

This clone was found once. The genes are TRBV7-8 and TRBJ1-4; 7 bases fit TRBD1. Trimming took 5 bases from V and 8 from J; bases not matched to a gene: 2. The CDR3 length is 12 residues. Germline CDR1 reads SGHVS; CDR2 reads FQNEAQ. CDR3 in DNA: TGTGCCAGCAGCCTGACAGGGGAAAAACTGTTTTTT. This translates into CASSLTGEKLFF.

The J gene is TRBJ1-4, the V gene TRBV4-3, with D tentatively TRBD1 (5 bases). This CDR3 contains 14 residues. The V gene's germline CDR1 is LGHNA and CDR2 YSLEER. Trimming took 8 bases from V and 7 from J, leaving 17 bases between them. The CDR3 nucleotides read TGCGCCAGCTCAGAACGGGGGAATAGTGAAAAACTGTTTTTT. Its protein is CASSERGNSEKLFF.